Here is one T cell receptor beta chain with its context. Sequencing used immunoSEQ multiplex PCR; TCRdb keeps in-frame clones, though not all of them. The table records around 34,000 clones, about four fifths of them present only once. This CDR3 comprises 14 residues. The V end was cut by 2 bases, the J end by 3 bases, with 11 bases between. Germline V gives CDR1 SGHRS, CDR2 YFSETQ. This sample stems from a study of blood T cell repertoires in COVID-19. The wider study: COVID-19 samples from acute and convalescent phases originated in the United States, Italy and Spain.

The TCR comes from a man at least 80 years old with active or convalescent COVID-19. Sequenced input: peripheral blood. V usage is TRBV5-1 and J usage is TRBJ1-1, with D perhaps TRBD1 (5 bases). CDR3 amino acids: CASSFKGSDTEAFF. For the CDR3, the DNA is TGCGCCAGCAGCTTTAAGGGGTCGGACACTGAAGCTTTCTTT.